This T cell receptor (beta chain) was identified during a study of T cell repertoires in cytomegalovirus infection. The wider study: It can be stated that public TCR beta signatures indicated CMV infection as well as a matching HLA type.

MiXCR was run by TCRdb on the reads, yielding one entry per CDR3 protein. The data contain 450,000 to 650,000 distinct CDR3 sequences, approximately 40% of them singletons. This clonotype was counted a few times. The antigen remains unidentified. Germline V gene sequence: CDR1 LNHDA, CDR2 SQIVND (reference sequence). V dropped 10 bases and J dropped 10; count of bases not matched to a gene: 10. The CDR3 is 14 residues long. The TCR was taken from a human donor in good health (CMV status not recorded). Some clones in this sample may be carry-over from other donors' samples. Source: cultured PBMCs, taken from culture after CMV antigen stimulation. J is TRBJ2-2 and V is TRBV19; 12 bases map to TRBD2. The DNA of the CDR3 is TGTGCCACCGGACTAGCGGGACCAAACGAGGAGCTGTTTTTT. Its translation: CATGLAGPNEELFF. Full variable domain (rest looked up from reference TRBV19 and TRBJ2-2): DGGITQSPKYLFRKEGQNVTLSCEQNLNHDAMYWYRQDPGQGLRLIYYSQIVNDFQKGDIAEGYSVSREKKESFPLTVTSAQKNPTAFYLCATGLAGPNEELFFGEGSRLTVL.